This entry lists 7 T cell receptor beta chains sequenced from one sample in a study of blood T cell repertoires in COVID-19 (TCRdb year 2020). The library was produced with the immunoSEQ multiplex PCR assay. Sourced from immuneACCESS, this table was stored by TCRdb with only in-frame sequences that have V and J called. A share of the clones is absent; for the studies checked, an unresolved V gene accounts for under half, and the remainder has no known explanation. The sample table lists 100,000 or so clones, over 85% of them with a count of one. 5.7% of the sample is held by the ten biggest clonotypes. Sequenced: peripheral blood. The receptors derive from a man aged 70-80 years with acute or convalescent COVID-19.

The J gene is TRBJ2-3, the V gene TRBV25-1, with 10 bases aligning to TRBD2. The germline gives CDR1 MGHDK, CDR2 SYGVNS. The length of the CDR3 is 16 residues. Trimming removed 5 bases from V and 3 bases from J; junction bases left unmatched: 8. The CDR3 DNA sequence: TGTGCCAGCAGTTCCTCTAGCGGGAGCTTAACAGATACGCAGTATTTT. Its translation is CASSSSSGSLTDTQYF. Supplemented by reference TRBV25-1 and TRBJ2-3, the full variable domain reads EADIYQTPRYLVIGTGKKITLECSQTMGHDKMYWYQQDPGMELHLIHYSYGVNSTEKGDLSSESTVSRIRTEHFPLTLESARPSHTSQYLCASSSSSGSLTDTQYFGPGTRLTVL.

The rearrangement joins TRBV19 to TRBJ2-7; 7 bases fit TRBD1. The V segment lost 3 bases and the J segment 0 bases; nucleotides outside the gene matches: 2. This CDR3 comprises 14 residues. Germline loops: CDR1 LNHDA, CDR2 SQIVND (reference sequence). In DNA form, the CDR3 reads TGTGCCAGTAGTATGGGGGACAGCTCCTACGAGCAGTACTTC. Its protein product is CASSMGDSSYEQYF. Full variable domain (remainder filled in from reference TRBV19 and TRBJ2-7): DGGITQSPKYLFRKEGQNVTLSCEQNLNHDAMYWYRQDPGQGLRLIYYSQIVNDFQKGDIAEGYSVSREKKESFPLTVTSAQKNPTAFYLCASSMGDSSYEQYFGPGTRLTVT.

The rearrangement joins TRBV28 to TRBJ1-5; D unresolved. Germline assignment: CDR1 MDHEN and CDR2 SYDVKM. V was shortened by 8 bases and J by 5 bases, with 16 bases between the two germline ends. This CDR3 comprises 14 residues. The CDR3 DNA sequence: TGTGCCAGCCGCCGTGCCGTGGGCGATCAGCCCCAGCATTTT. Protein product: CASRRAVGDQPQHF.

Only one count was recorded for this clone. The chain links TRBV6-5 to TRBJ1-2; tentative D call: TRBD1 (6 bases). V was shortened by 4 bases and J by 8 bases, with 20 bases between the two germline ends. CDR1 is MNHEY and CDR2 is SVGAGI in the germline V gene. The CDR3 is 15 amino acids. CDR3 bases: TGTGCCAGCAGTTCCGGGACAACAATCCTACAAGGCTACACCTTC. Amino acids: CASSSGTTILQGYTF.

The chain uses TRBV6-6 and TRBJ1-2; D perhaps matches TRBD1 (6 bases). V shed 8 bases and J shed 2 bases, with 21 bases lying between them. The germline CDR1 and CDR2 sequences are MNHNY and SVGAGI (reference sequence). The CDR3 totals 16 residues. This chain's CDR3 is CASHYGTVTGNYGYTF. DNA of the CDR3: TGTGCCAGCCACTACGGGACCGTGACAGGCAACTATGGCTACACCTTC.

The V call is TRBV7-9, the J call TRBJ2-2; 7 positions agree with TRBD1. Per germline, CDR1 SEHNR and CDR2 FQNEAQ (reference sequence). This CDR3 comprises 15 residues. V lost 6 bases, J lost 5 bases, and 9 bases stayed unmatched. CDR3 DNA sequence: TGTGCCAGCAGTCTTACAGGGGTGTGGACCGGGGAGCTGTTTTTT. Encoded protein: CASSLTGVWTGELFF.

V and J are TRBV19 and TRBJ2-5; 9 nucleotides match TRBD1. The CDR3 has 14 residues. The V segment lost 7 bases and the J segment 5 bases; nucleotides outside the gene matches: 8. Germline V gene sequence: CDR1 LNHDA, CDR2 SQIVND (reference sequence). CDR3 in amino acids: CASKAGTGRETQYF. In DNA, the CDR3 is TGTGCCAGTAAGGCCGGGACAGGGCGGGAGACCCAGTACTTC.